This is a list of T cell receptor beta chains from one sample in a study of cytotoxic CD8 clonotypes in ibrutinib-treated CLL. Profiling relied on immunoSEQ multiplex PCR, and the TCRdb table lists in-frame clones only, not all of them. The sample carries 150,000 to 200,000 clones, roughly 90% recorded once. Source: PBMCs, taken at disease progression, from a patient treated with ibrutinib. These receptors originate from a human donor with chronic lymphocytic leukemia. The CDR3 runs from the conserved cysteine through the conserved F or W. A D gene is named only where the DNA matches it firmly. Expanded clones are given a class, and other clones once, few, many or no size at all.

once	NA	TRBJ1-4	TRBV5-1	CASSLNSGRGDEKLFF	TGCGCCAGCAGCTTGAACTCGGGCAGGGGCGACGAAAAACTGTTTTTT
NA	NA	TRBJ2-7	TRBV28	CASSLGLSSSYEQYF	TGTGCCAGCAGCCTAGGACTCTCCTCTAGCTACGAGCAGTACTTC
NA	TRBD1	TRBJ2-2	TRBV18	CASSRQGSNTGELFF	TGTGCCAGCTCACGACAGGGGTCTAACACCGGGGAGCTGTTTTTT
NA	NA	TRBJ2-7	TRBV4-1	CASSQGIGSSYEQYF	TGCGCCAGCAGCCAGGGGATCGGGAGCTCCTACGAGCAGTACTTC
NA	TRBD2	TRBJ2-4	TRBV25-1	CASSEPGLGVNIQYF	TGTGCCAGCAGCGAACCGGGACTAGGAGTAAACATTCAGTACTTC
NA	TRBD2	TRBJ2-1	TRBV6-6	CASREIAGALEQFF	TGTGCCAGCAGGGAAATAGCGGGAGCCCTTGAGCAGTTCTTC
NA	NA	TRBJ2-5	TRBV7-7	CASSLHRKETQYF	TGTGCCAGCAGCTTACACAGAAAAGAGACCCAGTACTTC
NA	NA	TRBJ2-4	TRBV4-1	CASSGTPENIQYF	TGCGCCAGCAGTGGGACGCCGGAAAACATTCAGTACTTC
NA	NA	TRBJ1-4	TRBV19	CASSIRGGWTNEKLFF	TGTGCCAGTAGTATACGGGGAGGGTGGACTAATGAAAAACTGTTTTTT
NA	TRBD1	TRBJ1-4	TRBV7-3	CASSINRGSNEKLFF	TGTGCCAGCAGCATAAACAGGGGGTCTAATGAAAAACTGTTTTTT
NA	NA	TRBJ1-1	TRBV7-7	CASSLAPNTEAFF	TGTGCCAGCAGCTTAGCGCCGAACACTGAAGCTTTCTTT
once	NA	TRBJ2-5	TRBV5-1	CASSQVQETQYF	TGCGCCAGCAGCCAGGTCCAAGAGACCCAGTACTTC
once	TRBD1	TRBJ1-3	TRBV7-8	CASSFPDRGGSGNTIYF	TGTGCCAGCAGCTTCCCTGACAGGGGCGGCTCTGGAAACACCATATATTTT
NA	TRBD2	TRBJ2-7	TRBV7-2	CASRLTSSGSYEQYF	TGTGCCAGCAGACTTACTTCTAGCGGGAGCTACGAGCAGTACTTC
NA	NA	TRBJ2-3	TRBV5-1	CASSSRRGPTGTDTQYF	TGCGCCAGCAGCTCCCGCAGAGGTCCAACCGGCACAGATACGCAGTATTTT
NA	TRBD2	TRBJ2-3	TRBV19	CASTDKLAPSTDTQYF	TGTGCCAGCACCGATAAACTAGCGCCCAGCACAGATACGCAGTATTTT
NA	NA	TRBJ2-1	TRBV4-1	CASSQELPRAGWHEQFF	TGCGCCAGCAGCCAAGAATTACCAAGGGCAGGTTGGCATGAGCAGTTCTTC
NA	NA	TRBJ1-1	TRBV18	CASSPRQVTLDEAFF	TGTGCCAGCTCACCCCGACAGGTTACGCTGGATGAAGCTTTCTTT
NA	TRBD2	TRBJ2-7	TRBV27	CASSFGRGYEQYF	TGTGCCAGCAGTTTCGGGAGGGGCTACGAGCAGTACTTC
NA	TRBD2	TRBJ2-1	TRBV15	CATKHSSAGGHNEQFF	TGTGCCACCAAGCACTCTAGCGCGGGAGGCCACAATGAGCAGTTCTTC
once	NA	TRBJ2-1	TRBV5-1	CASSFAESGYEQFF	TGCGCCAGCAGCTTTGCGGAAAGCGGGTATGAGCAGTTCTTC
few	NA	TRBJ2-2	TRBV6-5	CASSLNYLSGTGELFF	TGTGCCAGCAGTTTAAACTACTTATCGGGCACCGGGGAGCTGTTTTTT
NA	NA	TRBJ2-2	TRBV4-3	CASSRRPPGTNTGELFF	TGCGCCAGCAGCCGAAGACCTCCCGGTACGAACACCGGGGAGCTGTTTTTT
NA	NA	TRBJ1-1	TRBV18	CASSLEGNTEAFF	TGTGCCAGCTCACTCGAGGGAAACACTGAAGCTTTCTTT
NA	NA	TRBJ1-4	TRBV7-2	CASSGGLVGKLFF	TGTGCCAGCAGCGGAGGTCTGGTCGGAAAACTGTTTTTT
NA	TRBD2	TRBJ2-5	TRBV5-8	CASTTRGGLETQYF	TGTGCCAGCACCACGCGGGGGGGACTAGAGACCCAGTACTTC
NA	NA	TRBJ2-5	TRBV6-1	CASSEALLLIGAETQYF	TGTGCCAGCAGTGAAGCGTTACTTTTAATCGGGGCAGAGACCCAGTACTTC
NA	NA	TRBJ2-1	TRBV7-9	CASSLPGAGTNNEQFF	TGTGCCAGCAGTCTCCCGGGGGCGGGTACCAACAATGAGCAGTTCTTC
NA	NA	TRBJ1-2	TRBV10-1	CASSESGEGYTF	TGCGCCAGCAGTGAGTCGGGGGAAGGCTACACCTTC
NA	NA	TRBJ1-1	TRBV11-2	CASSLNWNTEAFF	TGTGCCAGCAGTCTAAACTGGAACACTGAAGCTTTCTTT
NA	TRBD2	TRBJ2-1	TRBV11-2	CASSPTSANDNEQFF	TGTGCCAGCAGCCCGACTAGCGCGAACGACAATGAGCAGTTCTTC
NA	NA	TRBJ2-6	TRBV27	CASTNPGSGANVLTF	TGTGCCAGCACCAATCCAGGGTCTGGGGCCAACGTCCTGACTTTC
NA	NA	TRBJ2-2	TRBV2	CASSGTFWSLNTGELFF	TGTGCCAGCAGTGGGACGTTCTGGTCTTTGAACACCGGGGAGCTGTTTTTT
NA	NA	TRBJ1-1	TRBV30	CAWGRGELNTEAFF	TGTGCCTGGGGGAGGGGGGAACTGAACACTGAAGCTTTCTTT
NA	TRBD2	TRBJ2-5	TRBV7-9	CASSLARTSGRAGETQYF	TGTGCCAGCAGCTTAGCGAGGACTAGCGGGAGGGCCGGGGAGACCCAGTACTTC
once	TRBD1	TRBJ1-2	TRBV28	CASSSGTGDGYTF	TGTGCCAGCAGCTCCGGGACAGGGGATGGCTACACCTTC
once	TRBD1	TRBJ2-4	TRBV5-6	CASSLTGAKNIQYF	TGTGCCAGCAGTCTGACAGGGGCCAAAAACATTCAGTACTTC
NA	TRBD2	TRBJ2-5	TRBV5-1	CASESGSFTLWETQYF	TGCGCCAGCGAAAGCGGGAGCTTTACCTTATGGGAGACCCAGTACTTC
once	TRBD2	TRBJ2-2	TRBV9	CASSVSGGSTGELFF	TGTGCCAGCAGCGTTTCGGGAGGGAGCACCGGGGAGCTGTTTTTT
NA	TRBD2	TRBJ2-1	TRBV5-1	CASSPGTRNYNEQFF	TGCGCCAGCAGCCCTGGGACTAGAAACTACAATGAGCAGTTCTTC
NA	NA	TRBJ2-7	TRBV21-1	CASTKEGTGGHEQYF	TGTGCCAGCACCAAAGAGGGGACAGGGGGCCACGAGCAGTACTTC
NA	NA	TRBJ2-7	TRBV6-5	CASSYTGTDTYEQYF	TGTGCCAGCAGTTACACCGGGACGGATACCTACGAGCAGTACTTC
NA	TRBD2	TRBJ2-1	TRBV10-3	CAIGLAGVNEQFF	TGTGCCATCGGGTTAGCGGGAGTGAATGAGCAGTTCTTC
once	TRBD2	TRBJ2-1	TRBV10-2	CASTLAGGSNEQFF	TGCGCCAGCACACTAGCGGGAGGGAGCAATGAGCAGTTCTTC
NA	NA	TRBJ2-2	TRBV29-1	CSVRPGTSPGHTGELFF	TGCAGCGTTCGTCCCGGGACAAGCCCGGGACATACCGGGGAGCTGTTTTTT
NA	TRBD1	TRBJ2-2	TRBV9	CASSVEGQGDTGELFF	TGTGCCAGCAGCGTAGAGGGACAGGGGGACACCGGGGAGCTGTTTTTT
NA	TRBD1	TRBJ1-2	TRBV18	CASSPTGQAIQHYGYTF	TGTGCCAGCTCACCAACGGGACAGGCAATCCAACACTATGGCTACACCTTC
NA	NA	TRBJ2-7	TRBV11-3	CASSSGGAGSNEQYF	TGTGCCAGCAGCTCAGGGGGGGCCGGGTCCAACGAGCAGTACTTC
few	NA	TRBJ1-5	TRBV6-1	CASSQTGYNQPQHF	TGTGCCAGCAGTCAAACAGGGTACAATCAGCCCCAGCATTTT
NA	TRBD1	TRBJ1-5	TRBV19	CASKPKQGAGNQPQHF	TGTGCCAGCAAGCCCAAACAGGGGGCAGGCAATCAGCCCCAGCATTTT
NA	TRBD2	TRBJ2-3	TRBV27	CASSFTSGSLDTQYF	TGTGCCAGCAGTTTTACTAGCGGGAGTCTAGATACGCAGTATTTT
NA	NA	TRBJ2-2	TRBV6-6	CASSYFTDGELFF	TGTGCCAGCAGTTACTTTACTGACGGGGAGCTGTTTTTT
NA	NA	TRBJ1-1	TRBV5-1	CASSPGAGDTEAFF	TGCGCCAGCAGCCCCGGGGCAGGGGACACTGAAGCTTTCTTT